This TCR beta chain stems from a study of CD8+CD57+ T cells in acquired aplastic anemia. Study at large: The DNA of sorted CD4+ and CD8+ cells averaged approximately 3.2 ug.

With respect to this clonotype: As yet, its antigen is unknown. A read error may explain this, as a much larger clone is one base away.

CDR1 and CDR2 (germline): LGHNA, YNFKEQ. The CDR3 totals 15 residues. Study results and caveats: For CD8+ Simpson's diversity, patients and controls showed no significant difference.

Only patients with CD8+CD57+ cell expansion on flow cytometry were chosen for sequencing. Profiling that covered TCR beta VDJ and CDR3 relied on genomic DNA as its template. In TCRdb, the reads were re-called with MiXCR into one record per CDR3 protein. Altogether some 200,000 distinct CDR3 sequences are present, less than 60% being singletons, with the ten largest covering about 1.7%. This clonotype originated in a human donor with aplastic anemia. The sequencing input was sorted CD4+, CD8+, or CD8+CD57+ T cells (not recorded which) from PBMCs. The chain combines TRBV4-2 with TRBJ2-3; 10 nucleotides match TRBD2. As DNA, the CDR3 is TGTGCCAGCAGCCTTAAGCGGGGGGGAGCAGATACGCGGTATTTT. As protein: CASSLKRGGADTRYF.